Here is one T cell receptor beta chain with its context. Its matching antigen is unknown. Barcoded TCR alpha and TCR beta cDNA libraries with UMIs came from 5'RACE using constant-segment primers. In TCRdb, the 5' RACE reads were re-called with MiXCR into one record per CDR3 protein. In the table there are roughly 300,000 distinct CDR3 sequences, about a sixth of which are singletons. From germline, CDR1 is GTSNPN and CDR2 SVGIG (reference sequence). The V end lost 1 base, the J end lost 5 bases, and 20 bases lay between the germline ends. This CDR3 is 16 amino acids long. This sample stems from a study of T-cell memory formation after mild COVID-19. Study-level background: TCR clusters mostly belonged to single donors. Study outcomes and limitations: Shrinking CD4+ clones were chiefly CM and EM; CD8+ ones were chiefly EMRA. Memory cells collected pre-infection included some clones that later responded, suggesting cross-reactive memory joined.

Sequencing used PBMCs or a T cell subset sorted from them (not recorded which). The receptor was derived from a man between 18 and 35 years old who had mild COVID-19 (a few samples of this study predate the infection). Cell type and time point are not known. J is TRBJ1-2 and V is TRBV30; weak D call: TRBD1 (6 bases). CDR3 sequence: CAWSDLGGPRVYGYTF. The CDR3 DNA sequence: TGTGCCTGGAGTGATCTGGGGGGCCCTCGGGTTTATGGCTACACCTTC.